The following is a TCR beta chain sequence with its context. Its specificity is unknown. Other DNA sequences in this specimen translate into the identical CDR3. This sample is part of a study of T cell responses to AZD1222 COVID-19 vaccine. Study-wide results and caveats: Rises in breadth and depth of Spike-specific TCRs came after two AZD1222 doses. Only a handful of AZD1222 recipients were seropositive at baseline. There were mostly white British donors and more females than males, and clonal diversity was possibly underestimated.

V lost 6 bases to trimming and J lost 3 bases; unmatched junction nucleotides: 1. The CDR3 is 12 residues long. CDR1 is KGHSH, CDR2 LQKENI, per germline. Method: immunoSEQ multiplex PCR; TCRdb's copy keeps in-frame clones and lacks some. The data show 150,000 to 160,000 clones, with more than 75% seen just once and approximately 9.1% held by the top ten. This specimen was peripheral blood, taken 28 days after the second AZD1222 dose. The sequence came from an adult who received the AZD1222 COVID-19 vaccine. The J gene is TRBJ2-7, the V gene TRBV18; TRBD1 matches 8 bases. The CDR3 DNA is TGTGCCAGCTCCGGGACAGGCTACGAGCAGTACTTC. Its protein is CASSGTGYEQYF. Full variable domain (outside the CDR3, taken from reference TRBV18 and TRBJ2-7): NAGVMQNPRHLVRRRGQEARLRCSPMKGHSHVYWYRQLPEEGLKFMVYLQKENIIDESGMPKERFSAEFPKEGPSILRIQQVVRGDSAAYFCASSGTGYEQYFGPGTRLTVT.